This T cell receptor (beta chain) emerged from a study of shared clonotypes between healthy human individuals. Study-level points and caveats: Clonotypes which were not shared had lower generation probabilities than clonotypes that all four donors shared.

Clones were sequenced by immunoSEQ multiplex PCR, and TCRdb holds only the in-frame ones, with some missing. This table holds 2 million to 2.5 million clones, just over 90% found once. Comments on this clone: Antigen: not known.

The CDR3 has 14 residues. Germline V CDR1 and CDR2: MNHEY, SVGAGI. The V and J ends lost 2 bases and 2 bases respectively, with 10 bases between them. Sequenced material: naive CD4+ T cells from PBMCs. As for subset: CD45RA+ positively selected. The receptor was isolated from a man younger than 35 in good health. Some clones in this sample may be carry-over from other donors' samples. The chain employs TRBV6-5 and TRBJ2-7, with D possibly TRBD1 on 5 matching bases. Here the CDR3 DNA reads TGTGCCAGCAGTTACGACAGCCAAACCTACGAGCAGTACTTC. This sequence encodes CASSYDSQTYEQYF.